Listed here are 5 T cell receptor beta chains from one sample, sequenced in a study of cytomegalovirus exposure and HLA in healthy donors. PCR involved 60 Vbeta and 13 Jbeta primers. Using immunoSEQ multiplex PCR, the repertoire was profiled, and TCRdb retains in-frame clones only, with some absent. This table has 100,000 to 150,000 clones, around 77% appearing once. Sample: PBMCs. These receptors were obtained from a woman aged 60-75 years in good health and CMV-seronegative.

The chain is built from TRBV5-4 and TRBJ2-1; 7 bases map to TRBD1. Germline assignment: CDR1 SGHNT and CDR2 YYREEE (reference sequence). Trimming took 6 bases from V and 2 from J; bases not matched to a gene: 8. CDR3 length: 15 residues. CDR3 sequence: CASTPGQGAYNEQFF. The CDR3 DNA follows: TGTGCCAGCACCCCGGGGCAGGGGGCCTACAATGAGCAGTTCTTC. Based on the CDR3 plus reference TRBV5-4 and TRBJ2-1, the full variable domain is ETGVTQSPTHLIKTRGQQVTLRCSSQSGHNTVSWYQQALGQGPQFIFQYYREEENGRGNFPPRFSGLQFPNYSSELNVNALELDDSALYLCASTPGQGAYNEQFFGPGTRLTVL.

The chain joins TRBV18 to TRBJ1-1; D remains ambiguous. The germline V and J ends were trimmed by 6 bases and 0 bases, with 17 bases remaining between them. The CDR3 has 16 residues. Germline V CDR1 and CDR2: KGHSH, LQKENI. CDR3 sequence: CASSRAGNGMNTEAFF. The CDR3 bases are TGTGCCAGCTCCCGGGCGGGGAACGGGATGAACACTGAAGCTTTCTTT.

The genes are TRBV10-3 and TRBJ2-1; possibly TRBD2 for D (6 bases). Between the trimmed V and J ends, which lost 2 bases and 6 bases, there was a span of 14 bases. The CDR3 is 15 amino acids. From germline, CDR1 is ENHRY and CDR2 SYGVKD. Written as DNA, the CDR3 is TGTGCCATCAGTGAGGGGGGGAGGATGCCCAATGAGCAGTTCTTC. Protein product: CAISEGGRMPNEQFF.

J is TRBJ2-5 and V is TRBV28; D remains ambiguous. Trimming left V 3 bases short and J 5 bases short, with 4 bases between. This CDR3 contains 11 residues. CDR1 is MDHEN and CDR2 is SYDVKM in the germline V gene. The DNA for the CDR3 is TGTGCCAGCAGTTTTCAGGAGACCCAGTACTTC. Translated: CASSFQETQYF.

This chain uses TRBV11-3 with TRBJ2-2, with D possibly being TRBD2 (6 bases). Germline lookup yields CDR1 SGHNT and CDR2 YENEEA. The CDR3 loop spans 16 amino acids. V was clipped by 1 base and J by 1 base, with 10 bases between them. CDR3 sequence: CASSLVGGLNTGELFF. The CDR3 bases are TGTGCCAGCAGCTTAGTGGGGGGACTGAACACCGGGGAGCTGTTTTTT.